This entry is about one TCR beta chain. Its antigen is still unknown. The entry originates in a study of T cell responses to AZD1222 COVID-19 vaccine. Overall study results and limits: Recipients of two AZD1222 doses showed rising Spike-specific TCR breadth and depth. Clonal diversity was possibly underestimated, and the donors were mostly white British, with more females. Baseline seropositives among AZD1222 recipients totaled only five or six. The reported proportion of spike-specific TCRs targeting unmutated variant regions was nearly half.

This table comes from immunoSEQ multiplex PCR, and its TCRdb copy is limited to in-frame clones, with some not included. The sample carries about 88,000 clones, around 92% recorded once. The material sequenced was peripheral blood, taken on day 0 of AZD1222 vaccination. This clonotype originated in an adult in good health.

DNA of the CDR3: TGCGCCAGCAGCCCGGGACAGGGGATCTACGAGCAGTACTTC. The encoded protein is CASSPGQGIYEQYF. The chain couples TRBV5-1 to TRBJ2-7; 10 bases line up with TRBD1. Trimming removed 4 bases from V and 3 bases from J; junction bases left unmatched: 4. Per the germline V gene, CDR1 is SGHRS and CDR2 is YFSETQ. This CDR3 is 14 amino acids long.